This TCR beta chain was recorded in a study of T cell repertoires in cytomegalovirus infection. Study-level background: Alongside well-studied HLA-B-restricted CMV epitopes, recently identified HLA-C-restricted CMV epitopes were also used. CMV infection and matching HLA type were both indicated by public TCR beta signatures.

In the case of this clonotype: Its specificity is not known.

Study findings and constraints: HLA-C-restricted CMV clonotypes gave the most frequent clonotype in two of eight donors. Summed frequency of shared TCR beta families picked out CMV carriers who also had the relevant HLA.

TCRdb independently ran MiXCR on the reads; one entry per CDR3 protein. Of some 940,000 distinct CDR3 sequences in the sample, roughly 31% were seen once. Germline assignment: CDR1 MNHEY and CDR2 SMNVEV (reference sequence). This CDR3 contains 13 residues. V dropped 3 bases and J dropped 3 bases, with 6 bases sitting between them. The source is a human donor in good health (CMV status not recorded). Some clones in this sample may be carry-over from other donors' samples. This chain joins TRBV27 and TRBJ1-5; D remains ambiguous. Specimen: cultured CD8+ T cells from PBMCs, collected from culture after CMV antigen stimulation. The CDR3 DNA sequence: TGTGCCAGCAGTTTTGGGGACAATCAGCCCCAGCATTTT. Its translation is CASSFGDNQPQHF.